A selection of T cell receptor beta chains follows, all from one sample in a study of CD8+CD57+ T cells in acquired aplastic anemia. TCRdb reprocessed the reads via MiXCR and lists one record per CDR3 protein. Of around 160,000 distinct CDR3 sequences detected, 47% appear once; the ten largest clones hold about 3%. The source material was sorted CD4+, CD8+, or CD8+CD57+ T cells (not recorded which) from PBMCs. Receptors were obtained from a human donor with aplastic anemia. Each CDR3 is given without its conserved first and last residue.

v_gene	j_gene	CDR3aa
TRBV24-1	TRBJ2-3	ATSRDRVEDTQY
TRBV7-9	TRBJ1-3	ASSTGTGNTIY
TRBV19	TRBJ1-5	ASSIGGQGARIPQH
TRBV19	TRBJ2-7	ASSPRSNSYEQY
TRBV10-2	TRBJ1-2	ASSESGIEFYGYT
TRBV9	TRBJ2-7	ASSVGPSIEQY
TRBV11-2	TRBJ2-7	ASSLDWIGGGYEQY
TRBV25-1	TRBJ2-2	ASSESPRREELF
TRBV6-1	TRBJ1-1	ASARLGAEAF
TRBV11-3	TRBJ2-5	ASSLGSNQY
TRBV7-9	TRBJ2-7	ASRGTGLDEQY
TRBV2	TRBJ2-5	ASTSGLAVTQY
TRBV24-1	TRBJ1-2	ATSDSRGGNGYT
TRBV20-1	TRBJ2-2	SAPTWNTGELF